The 7 T cell receptor beta chains below come from one sample, sequenced in a study of cytotoxic CD8 clonotypes in ibrutinib-treated CLL. Using immunoSEQ multiplex PCR, the repertoire was profiled, and TCRdb retains in-frame clones only, with some absent. The sample includes about 160,000 clones, approximately 84% of them seen just once. The specimen was PBMCs, collected after 24 months of ibrutinib treatment. The source is a human donor with chronic lymphocytic leukemia.

The CDR3 spells CASSLDIYEQYF. The DNA for the CDR3 is TGTGCCAGCAGCTTAGATATCTACGAGCAGTACTTC. The J gene is TRBJ2-5, the V gene TRBV7-9, with D uncertain. TRBJ2-7 explains the end of the DNA better; the J call may be wrong. The length of the CDR3 is 12 residues. From germline, CDR1 is SEHNR and CDR2 FQNEAQ (reference sequence).

This chain uses TRBV29-1 with TRBJ1-1; 8 bases match TRBD1. Losses at the gene ends were 6 bases for V and 5 bases for J; bases not matched to a gene: 14. The germline CDR1 and CDR2 sequences are SQVTM and ANQGSEA. The CDR3 is made up of 15 amino acids. CDR3 sequence reads: CSVKTHTGGSTEAFF. CDR3 DNA sequence: TGCAGCGTGAAGACCCACACAGGGGGGAGTACTGAAGCTTTCTTT.

This clone was observed a single time. The chain is built from TRBV10-3 and TRBJ1-1; no reliable D call. The CDR3 is 13 residues long. Trimming pared 11 bases from V and 1 base from J, leaving 14 bases between. CDR1 and CDR2 (germline): ENHRY, SYGVKD. The CDR3 region has the DNA TGTGCCCTCTCGGTGGGCGGGAACACTGAAGCTTTCTTT. Its translation is CALSVGGNTEAFF.

This chain links TRBV5-1 with TRBJ2-5; TRBD1 agrees at 7 bases. This CDR3 contains 15 residues. The germline V gene encodes CDR1 SGHRS and CDR2 YFSETQ. Losses at the gene ends were 3 bases for V and 4 bases for J; bases not matched to a gene: 9. This CDR3 is CASSSQGSLTETQYF. Written as DNA, the CDR3 is TGCGCCAGCAGCTCACAGGGGTCGCTGACAGAGACCCAGTACTTC.

The rearrangement joins TRBV5-1 to TRBJ1-4; maybe TRBD1 (5 bases). CDR1 and CDR2 from the germline V gene are SGHRS and YFSETQ. The germline V and J ends were trimmed by 0 bases and 4 bases, with 10 bases remaining between them. The CDR3 has 15 amino acids. The CDR3 sequence is CASSLGQLNNEKLFF. The DNA for the CDR3 is TGCGCCAGCAGCTTGGGACAGCTTAATAATGAAAAACTGTTTTTT.

This clone was seen more than once but under ten times. V and J are TRBV9 and TRBJ2-3; perhaps TRBD2 as D (6 bases). V was clipped by 3 bases and J by 6 bases, with 23 bases between them. The CDR3 spans 17 residues. Germline V gives CDR1 SGDLS, CDR2 YYNGEE. CDR3 sequence reads: CASSGTRGVKTGDTQYF. The CDR3 nucleotides read TGTGCCAGCAGCGGGACCCGCGGGGTCAAAACCGGCGATACGCAGTATTTT.

The chain carries TRBV11-2 and TRBJ1-3, with a tentative D call TRBD1 (5 bases). Germline V gives CDR1 SGHAT, CDR2 FQNNGV. The CDR3 has 17 residues. V lost 0 bases and J 0 bases, leaving 12 bases between the germline ends. CDR3 coding DNA: TGTGCCAGCAGCTTAGACTGGGGGTCCGGCTCTGGAAACACCATATATTTT. Translated, it gives CASSLDWGSGSGNTIYF.